This T cell receptor beta chain is drawn from a study of OX40 agonist ivuxolimab in advanced cancers. A note on this clone: As yet, its antigen is unknown.

Sequenced by immunoSEQ multiplex PCR; TCRdb stores in-frame clones only, minus some. The sample records roughly 64,000 clones, 80% to 90% being singletons. Whole-study findings and limits: It was not determined which antigens were specifically recognized by the peripheral T cells that had undergone clonal expansion. Expanded clones were, on average, more numerous among CD8+ T cells than CD4+.

Germline V gene lookup returns CDR1 SEHNR and CDR2 FQNEAQ (reference sequence). With V trimmed by 5 bases and J by 4 bases, 8 bases remained unmatched. The length of the CDR3 is 15 residues. If patients had autoimmune disease history or systemic immunosuppression, they were excluded. The material sequenced was CD4+ or CD8+ T cells sorted from blood, taken in a trial of the OX40 agonist ivuxolimab. The receptor's source is an adult with an advanced solid tumor such as melanoma, head and neck, liver or kidney cancer. The chain links TRBV7-9 to TRBJ2-1, with TRBD2 identical over 7 bases. The CDR3 is CASSPVVGLYNEQFF. In DNA, the CDR3 is TGTGCCAGCAGCCCGGTAGTGGGACTATACAATGAGCAGTTCTTC.